These 4 T cell receptor beta chains were sequenced from one sample in a study of cytomegalovirus exposure and HLA in healthy donors (dated by TCRdb to the late 2010s). The method was the immunoSEQ multiplex PCR assay. TCRdb took over this immuneACCESS table, retaining in-frame rearrangements with V and J assigned. Such tables are incomplete; in checked studies, under half of the missing clones stem from an unresolved V gene, and the remainder is unexplained. Recorded for this sample are roughly 350,000 clones; roughly 88% of them occurred a single time. The ten biggest clones cover over 0.8% of the sample. The sample taken for sequencing was PBMCs. The receptors shown here come from a woman aged 18 to 35 in good health and CMV-seronegative.

This clone occurred a few times. The rearrangement joins TRBV4-3 to TRBJ1-4, with D unclear. Germline-derived CDR1 and CDR2 are LGHNA and YSLEER. V lost 0 bases and J lost 8, with 10 bases in between. The CDR3 spans 14 residues. CDR3 in DNA: TGCGCCAGCAGCCAAGATGGCATAACGGAAAAACTGTTTTTT. This translates into CASSQDGITEKLFF.

The chain is built from TRBV7-9 and TRBJ2-5; TRBD1 aligns across 7 bases. The CDR3 runs to 16 residues. Germline V CDR1 and CDR2: SEHNR, FQNEAQ (reference sequence). V lost 4 bases and J lost 2; bases outside the gene matches: 10. The CDR3 DNA follows: TGTGCCAGCAGCTCATACGTCCTGGGACAGCAAGAGACCCAGTACTTC. Translating gives CASSSYVLGQQETQYF. Variable domain in full (rest from reference TRBV7-9 and TRBJ2-5): DTGVSQNPRHKITKRGQNVTFRCDPISEHNRLYWYRQTLGQGPEFLTYFQNEAQLEKSRLLSDRFSAERPKGSFSTLEIQRTEQGDSAMYLCASSSYVLGQQETQYFGPGTRLLVL.

This clone occurred a few times. This chain uses TRBV11-3 with TRBJ2-3; TRBD2 agrees at 8 bases. In germline, CDR1 is SGHNT, CDR2 YENEEA. The length of the CDR3 is 15 residues. Trimming at V came to 5 bases and at J to 5 bases, leaving 9 bases not matched to a gene. CDR3 coding DNA: TGTGCCAGCAGCCCTCGGGGGGGAGAGGGAGATACGCAGTATTTT. It yields the protein CASSPRGGEGDTQYF.

The chain employs TRBV6-5 and TRBJ2-2; 8 bases align to TRBD2. The germline gives CDR1 MNHEY, CDR2 SVGAGI. The ends lost 8 bases at V and 7 bases at J; junction bases unmatched: 12. This CDR3 region has 15 residues. CDR3 protein: CASGRGGAGGGELFF. The DNA for the CDR3 is TGTGCCAGCGGTCGGGGGGGCGCGGGTGGCGGGGAGCTGTTTTTT.